The rows below give T cell receptor beta chains drawn from one sample of a study of T cells in Graves' hyperthyroidism and ophthalmopathy. TCRdb reanalysed the multiplex PCR reads using MiXCR and keeps one entry per CDR3 protein. The top ten hold roughly 3% of the sample, which has some 580,000 distinct CDR3 sequences, more than 15% seen once. Sample: blood. Receptors were obtained from a woman in her thirties or forties with Graves' ophthalmopathy. The CDR3 runs from the conserved cysteine through the conserved F or W. Fields, in order: D gene, CDR3 length, clone size, J gene, V gene, CDR3 DNA, CDR3 protein. A D gene is named only where the DNA matches it firmly. Clone size is not always given. Where it is, it says once, few, many or a class for expanded clones.

d_call: .; cdr3_length: 11; clone_size: many; j_call: TRBJ1-5; v_call: TRBV28; cdr3_nt: TGTGCCAGCAGCACCAGGCAGCCCCAGCATTTT; cdr3_aa: CASSTRQPQHF
d_call: TRBD2; cdr3_length: 18; clone_size: few; j_call: TRBJ2-3; v_call: TRBV4-1; cdr3_nt: TGCGCCAGCAGCCAAGATAGAGCGACTAGCCGAGATAGAGATACGCAGTATTTT; cdr3_aa: CASSQDRATSRDRDTQYF
d_call: TRBD1; cdr3_length: 13; clone_size: .; j_call: TRBJ2-1; v_call: TRBV6-5; cdr3_nt: TGTGCCAGCAGTACTTCATACCGGGACAGTTGTTTCTTC; cdr3_aa: CASSTSYRDSCFF
d_call: .; cdr3_length: 17; clone_size: .; j_call: TRBJ1-2; v_call: TRBV20-1; cdr3_nt: TGCAGTGCTAGTTCGGCGGGGTCATCCGTCGGTAACTATGGCTACACCTTC; cdr3_aa: CSASSAGSSVGNYGYTF
d_call: .; cdr3_length: 13; clone_size: .; j_call: TRBJ1-1; v_call: TRBV14; cdr3_nt: TGTGCCAGCAGCCAATCCTGGGGCGCTGGGGATTTCTTT; cdr3_aa: CASSQSWGAGDFF
d_call: .; cdr3_length: 13; clone_size: .; j_call: TRBJ1-2; v_call: TRBV2; cdr3_nt: TGTGCCTCAAGGACACAGGTCCCGAATGGCTACACCTTC; cdr3_aa: CASRTQVPNGYTF
d_call: .; cdr3_length: 15; clone_size: .; j_call: TRBJ1-6; v_call: TRBV5-5; cdr3_nt: TGTGCCAGCAGCTACACGGGGCAGGAGAATTCACCCCTCCACTTT; cdr3_aa: CASSYTGQENSPLHF
d_call: .; cdr3_length: 14; clone_size: once; j_call: TRBJ1-3; v_call: TRBV3-1; cdr3_nt: TGTGCCAGCAGCCAGGGAGCAGAGAGTAACACCATATATTTT; cdr3_aa: CASSQGAESNTIYF
d_call: .; cdr3_length: 13; clone_size: many; j_call: TRBJ1-2; v_call: TRBV5-5; cdr3_nt: TGTGCCAGCAGCTTGACACTGAACTATGGCTACACCTTC; cdr3_aa: CASSLTLNYGYTF
d_call: TRBD2; cdr3_length: 17; clone_size: few; j_call: TRBJ2-5; v_call: TRBV7-2; cdr3_nt: TGTGCCAGCAGCAAAGCGGGGGGGTTTGGTAGGCAAGAGACCCAGTACTTC; cdr3_aa: CASSKAGGFGRQETQYF
d_call: .; cdr3_length: 17; clone_size: .; j_call: TRBJ2-3; v_call: TRBV5-1; cdr3_nt: TGCGCCAGCAGCCCGGGGACGTACCAACCTAGCACAGATACGCAGTATTTT; cdr3_aa: CASSPGTYQPSTDTQYF
d_call: TRBD1; cdr3_length: 17; clone_size: .; j_call: TRBJ1-4; v_call: TRBV12-3/TRBV12-4; cdr3_nt: TGTGCCAGCAGTTTAAATGGAGGGACAGGGGTGGGTGAAAAACTGTTTTTT; cdr3_aa: CASSLNGGTGVGEKLFF
d_call: TRBD2; cdr3_length: 16; clone_size: many; j_call: TRBJ2-3; v_call: TRBV7-3; cdr3_nt: TGTGCCAGCAGCCTAGTAGCGGGGGTCAGCACAGATACGCAGTATTTT; cdr3_aa: CASSLVAGVSTDTQYF
d_call: TRBD1; cdr3_length: 15; clone_size: .; j_call: TRBJ1-1; v_call: TRBV11-3; cdr3_nt: TGTGCCAGCAGCTTGGAGACAGGGGGGTACACTGAAGCTTTCTTT; cdr3_aa: CASSLETGGYTEAFF
d_call: .; cdr3_length: 15; clone_size: many; j_call: TRBJ2-3; v_call: TRBV28; cdr3_nt: TGTGCCAGCAGTCCAGCAGGCGCGGGCACAGATACGCAGTATTTT; cdr3_aa: CASSPAGAGTDTQYF
d_call: TRBD1; cdr3_length: 15; clone_size: .; j_call: TRBJ2-7; v_call: TRBV6-9; cdr3_nt: TGTGCCAGCACTTTAGACGGGACAGGGGGCTACGAGCAGTACTTC; cdr3_aa: CASTLDGTGGYEQYF
d_call: .; cdr3_length: 15; clone_size: once; j_call: TRBJ2-1; v_call: TRBV6-2/TRBV6-3; cdr3_nt: TGTGCCGGCAGCGTTAACCCGAGCTCCTACAATGAGCAGTTCTTC; cdr3_aa: CAGSVNPSSYNEQFF
d_call: .; cdr3_length: 15; clone_size: .; j_call: TRBJ2-7; v_call: TRBV7-2; cdr3_nt: TGTGCCAGCAGCTTAGTTGGAACAGAATTCTACGAGCAGTACTTC; cdr3_aa: CASSLVGTEFYEQYF
d_call: .; cdr3_length: 15; clone_size: many; j_call: TRBJ1-1; v_call: TRBV6-1; cdr3_nt: TGTGCCAGCAGCGGTGGGGGACTCCCCATACCTGAAGCTTTCTTT; cdr3_aa: CASSGGGLPIPEAFF
d_call: .; cdr3_length: 14; clone_size: .; j_call: TRBJ1-1; v_call: TRBV14; cdr3_nt: TGTGCCAGCAGCCAAGTGAAGCCGGGCACTGAAGCTTTCTTT; cdr3_aa: CASSQVKPGTEAFF
d_call: .; cdr3_length: 13; clone_size: .; j_call: TRBJ2-7; v_call: TRBV20-1; cdr3_nt: TGCAGTGCTAGATACACAGGTTTCTACGAGCAGTACTTC; cdr3_aa: CSARYTGFYEQYF
d_call: TRBD1; cdr3_length: 16; clone_size: many; j_call: TRBJ2-1; v_call: TRBV18; cdr3_nt: TGTGCCAGCTCCCCGAGCCCGGACAGGGCTTACAATGAGCAGTTCTTC; cdr3_aa: CASSPSPDRAYNEQFF
d_call: TRBD2; cdr3_length: 17; clone_size: few; j_call: TRBJ2-3; v_call: TRBV3-1; cdr3_nt: TGTGCCAGCAGCCAAGAGCTAGCGGGGGGGCCTGGAGATACGCAGTATTTT; cdr3_aa: CASSQELAGGPGDTQYF
d_call: .; cdr3_length: 13; clone_size: .; j_call: TRBJ2-6; v_call: TRBV12-3/TRBV12-4; cdr3_nt: TGTGCCAGCAGGACCTCTGGGGCCAACGTCCTGGCTTTC; cdr3_aa: CASRTSGANVLAF
d_call: TRBD2; cdr3_length: 15; clone_size: .; j_call: TRBJ2-3; v_call: TRBV29-1; cdr3_nt: TGCAGCGTTCGGTGGGGGGGAGTGGGCACAGATACGCAGTATTTT; cdr3_aa: CSVRWGGVGTDTQYF
d_call: TRBD1; cdr3_length: 15; clone_size: .; j_call: TRBJ2-5; v_call: TRBV19; cdr3_nt: TGTGCCAGTAGTATCGGGGACAGGGGGCTAGAGACCCAGTACTTC; cdr3_aa: CASSIGDRGLETQYF
d_call: .; cdr3_length: 13; clone_size: .; j_call: TRBJ1-2; v_call: TRBV11-1; cdr3_nt: TGTGCCAGCAGCCAACAGGGAGGAGATGGCTACACCTTC; cdr3_aa: CASSQQGGDGYTF
d_call: .; cdr3_length: 14; clone_size: .; j_call: TRBJ1-2; v_call: TRBV6-2/TRBV6-3; cdr3_nt: TGTGCCAGCAGTTTACAGGTCGGCAGCTATGGCTACACCTTC; cdr3_aa: CASSLQVGSYGYTF
d_call: .; cdr3_length: 12; clone_size: many; j_call: TRBJ2-3; v_call: TRBV20-1; cdr3_nt: TGCAGTGCTAGAGATCTGGGTTCCATCCTGTATTTT; cdr3_aa: CSARDLGSILYF
d_call: TRBD2; cdr3_length: 20; clone_size: few; j_call: TRBJ2-3; v_call: TRBV20-1; cdr3_nt: TGCAGTGCTAGAGATCTGCCGAGCGGGAGGGGGTGGGCTAGCACAGATACGCAGTATTTT; cdr3_aa: CSARDLPSGRGWASTDTQYF
d_call: .; cdr3_length: 12; clone_size: .; j_call: TRBJ2-5; v_call: TRBV3-1; cdr3_nt: TGTGCCGGCAGCCTGACCCAAGAGACCCAGTACTTC; cdr3_aa: CAGSLTQETQYF
d_call: .; cdr3_length: 12; clone_size: many; j_call: TRBJ2-3; v_call: TRBV20-1; cdr3_nt: TGCAGTGGAAGGGAGGGGGCAGATACGCAGTATTTT; cdr3_aa: CSGREGADTQYF
d_call: .; cdr3_length: 13; clone_size: .; j_call: TRBJ1-1; v_call: TRBV19; cdr3_nt: TGTGCCAGTAGTATAGTTTCGAACACTGAAGCTTTCTTT; cdr3_aa: CASSIVSNTEAFF
d_call: TRBD1; cdr3_length: 16; clone_size: .; j_call: TRBJ2-7; v_call: TRBV9; cdr3_nt: TGTGCCAGCAGCGTAGCTCGGACAGGGCGTCCCTACGAGCAGTACTTC; cdr3_aa: CASSVARTGRPYEQYF
d_call: .; cdr3_length: 14; clone_size: many; j_call: TRBJ2-2; v_call: TRBV28; cdr3_nt: TGTGCCAGCAGTTTGGCAGGAGGCACCGGGGAGCTGTTTTTT; cdr3_aa: CASSLAGGTGELFF
d_call: .; cdr3_length: 16; clone_size: few; j_call: TRBJ1-3; v_call: TRBV29-1; cdr3_nt: TGCAGCGTTGAGTCGGCAACTGGGGTCTCTGGAAACACCATATATTTT; cdr3_aa: CSVESATGVSGNTIYF
d_call: .; cdr3_length: 15; clone_size: few; j_call: TRBJ2-3; v_call: TRBV3-1; cdr3_nt: TGTGCCAGCAGCCAAGGGATGGTAGGCACAGATACGCAGTATTTT; cdr3_aa: CASSQGMVGTDTQYF
d_call: TRBD2; cdr3_length: 16; clone_size: .; j_call: TRBJ2-3; v_call: TRBV5-1; cdr3_nt: TGCGCCAGCAGCTTAGGCGCGGGAGCAACAACAGATACGCAGTATTTT; cdr3_aa: CASSLGAGATTDTQYF
d_call: .; cdr3_length: 13; clone_size: .; j_call: TRBJ1-1; v_call: TRBV14; cdr3_nt: TGTGCCAGCAGCCAGATCAGGGATTCGGCGGCTTTCTTT; cdr3_aa: CASSQIRDSAAFF
d_call: TRBD2; cdr3_length: 14; clone_size: many; j_call: TRBJ2-7; v_call: TRBV2; cdr3_nt: TGTGCCAGCAGTGATGGCGGGGGGAACTACGAGCAGTACTTC; cdr3_aa: CASSDGGGNYEQYF
d_call: .; cdr3_length: 14; clone_size: many; j_call: TRBJ1-1; v_call: TRBV5-5; cdr3_nt: TGTGCCAGCAGCTTGCGTACAGGGAACACTGAAGCTTTCTTT; cdr3_aa: CASSLRTGNTEAFF
d_call: .; cdr3_length: 15; clone_size: many; j_call: TRBJ1-6; v_call: TRBV28; cdr3_nt: TGTGCCAGCAGTTTAGGTGGACAGCCGAATTCACCCCTCCACTTT; cdr3_aa: CASSLGGQPNSPLHF
d_call: .; cdr3_length: 15; clone_size: few; j_call: TRBJ2-7; v_call: TRBV12-3/TRBV12-4; cdr3_nt: TGTGCCAGCAGTTTATCAGGACCAGGGGACTACGAGCAGTACTTC; cdr3_aa: CASSLSGPGDYEQYF
d_call: .; cdr3_length: 14; clone_size: many; j_call: TRBJ2-1; v_call: TRBV12-3/TRBV12-4; cdr3_nt: TGTGCCAGCAGTTTGGGGCGGACCTACAATGAGCAGTTCTTC; cdr3_aa: CASSLGRTYNEQFF
d_call: .; cdr3_length: 12; clone_size: many; j_call: TRBJ1-1; v_call: TRBV3-1; cdr3_nt: TGTGCCAGCAGCCAACAACACACTGAAGCTTTCTTT; cdr3_aa: CASSQQHTEAFF
d_call: .; cdr3_length: 14; clone_size: many; j_call: TRBJ1-1; v_call: TRBV27; cdr3_nt: TGTGCCAGCCGGGATCGGGGGAAGAACACTGAAGCTTTCTTT; cdr3_aa: CASRDRGKNTEAFF
d_call: .; cdr3_length: 15; clone_size: few; j_call: TRBJ2-5; v_call: TRBV5-1; cdr3_nt: TGCGCCAGCAGCTTCCAGGGGAATCACCAAGAGACCCAGTACTTC; cdr3_aa: CASSFQGNHQETQYF